Presented here are 5 T cell receptor beta chains from one specimen sequenced in a study of blood T cell repertoires in COVID-19. Sequencing was performed with immunoSEQ multiplex PCR; in TCRdb, only in-frame clones are kept and a portion is missing. This table holds fewer than 500,000 clones, more than 75% found once. The sample was peripheral blood. Receptors originate from a human donor with acute or convalescent COVID-19. The donor label of this sample is uncertain.

This chain joins TRBV6-1 and TRBJ2-7; a weak D match, TRBD1 (6 bases). The CDR3 contains 14 residues. CDR1 and CDR2 (germline): MNHNS, SASEGT. The V gene lost 1 base and the J gene lost 4 bases, with 11 bases spanning the gap. CDR3 region: CASSEEARGYEQYF. The CDR3 bases are TGTGCCAGCAGTGAAGAGGCCAGGGGTTACGAGCAGTACTTC.

In DNA, the CDR3 is TGTGCCAGCAGTTTGACTAGCGGGGGGGCTTGGGACATTCAGTACTTC. This encodes CASSLTSGGAWDIQYF. This sequence joins TRBV6-5 and TRBJ2-4; 14 positions match TRBD2. V lost 4 bases to trimming and J lost 8 bases; unmatched junction nucleotides: 7. The CDR3 sequence is 16 residues long. Germline-derived CDR1 and CDR2 are MNHEY and SVGAGI.

This chain joins TRBV5-5 and TRBJ2-7; D is possibly TRBD2 (6 bases). The V gene lost 4 bases and the J gene lost 3 bases, with 11 bases spanning the gap. Germline assignment: CDR1 SGHKS and CDR2 YYEKEE (reference sequence). This CDR3 contains 13 residues. The CDR3 loop reads CASSRGTNYEQYF. For the CDR3, the DNA is TGTGCCAGCAGCCGCGGGACCAACTACGAGCAGTACTTC.

The V call is TRBV2, the J call TRBJ2-3, with D possibly matching TRBD2 (6 bases). Trimming removed 5 bases at V and 11 bases at J, with 14 bases between. There are 12 residues in the CDR3. Germline CDR1 is SNHLY and CDR2 is FYNNEI. For the CDR3, the DNA is TGTGCCAGCAGTCACCCCGGGACTCGGCAGTATTTT. Translation gives CASSHPGTRQYF.

This clone was seen once. The rearrangement links TRBV5-1 to TRBJ2-3; possible D gene TRBD1, 6 bases. Trimming removed 3 bases at V and 5 bases at J, with 16 bases between. The CDR3 runs 15 residues. The germline gives CDR1 SGHRS, CDR2 YFSETQ. The CDR3 DNA sequence: TGCGCCAGCAGCTGGGGGACATTAGTACAAGATACGCAGTATTTT. Translation: CASSWGTLVQDTQYF.